This TCR beta chain is from a study of blood T cell repertoires in COVID-19. As for the study in general: Nucleic acid was either cDNA or gDNA, and it came from T cells, B-cell-depleted T cells, or PBMCs.

Patients at the Seattle site were enrolled during active infection and followed longitudinally. The CDR3 has 14 amino acids. The germline V gene has CDR1 LGHDT and CDR2 YNNKEL (reference sequence). Trimming removed 2 bases at V and 5 bases at J, with 9 bases between. How the authors handled the data: Using reference gene primer amplification, nucleated cell counts were estimated. Assay: immunoSEQ multiplex PCR; the TCRdb copy retains only in-frame clones and omits some. V and J calls and clone size are copied from that table; D and trimming were computed from the DNA. The sample has about 220,000 clones; 82% are singletons.

This chain links TRBV3-1 (or the pseudogene TRBV3-2) with TRBJ2-2; D unresolved. This sequence was found in a woman aged 70-85 years with COVID-19, enrolled during active disease. The sequencing input was peripheral blood. The CDR3 spells CASSQKWATGELFF. As DNA, the CDR3 is TGTGCCAGCAGCCAAAAGTGGGCGACCGGGGAGCTGTTTTTT.